What follows are 10 T cell receptor beta chains derived from one specimen sequenced in a study of blood T cell repertoires in COVID-19. Here immunoSEQ multiplex PCR was the method, and the copy in TCRdb shows in-frame clones only, minus some. The table lists some 250,000 clones, about 84% of them singletons. The sample consisted of peripheral blood. The source is a woman of 80 years or more with acute or convalescent COVID-19.

The J gene is TRBJ1-2, the V gene TRBV5-6; TRBD1 matches 12 bases. Germline trimming cut 4 bases from V and 4 bases from J; bases unmatched to any gene: 14. The CDR3 totals 18 residues. Per germline, CDR1 SGHDT and CDR2 YYEEEE. The CDR3 region is CASSINRDRGLLGYGYTF. In DNA form, the CDR3 reads TGTGCCAGCAGCATTAACCGGGACAGGGGGCTACTGGGCTATGGCTACACCTTC.

The chain links TRBV27 to TRBJ1-6; 9 bases map to TRBD1. The CDR3 runs 18 residues. Germline-derived CDR1 and CDR2 are MNHEY and SMNVEV (reference sequence). V was clipped by 2 bases and J by 3 bases; unmatched bases: 8. The CDR3 loop is CASSLGWDRDVYNSPLHF. The DNA for the CDR3 is TGTGCCAGCAGTTTAGGGTGGGACAGGGATGTCTATAATTCACCCCTCCACTTT.

This clone was observed a handful of times. This rearrangement joins TRBV15 to TRBJ1-3; 7 positions agree with TRBD1. CDR3 length: 16 amino acids. Germline CDR1 LNHNV, CDR2 YYDKDF (reference sequence). Trimming removed 0 bases from V and 4 bases from J; junction bases left unmatched: 6. This chain's CDR3 is CATSRDQGVSGNTIYF. CDR3 nucleotide sequence: TGTGCCACCAGCAGAGATCAGGGGGTTTCGGGAAACACCATATATTTT.

The rearrangement links TRBV11-2 to TRBJ2-1; 8 bases are shared with TRBD2. Germline V gives CDR1 SGHAT, CDR2 FQNNGV. This CDR3 spans 13 amino acids. Trimming removed 0 bases from V and 10 bases from J; junction bases left unmatched: 2. In nucleotides, the CDR3 is TGTGCCAGCAGCTTAGAGTCTAGCGGGGAGCAGTTCTTC. It is translated as CASSLESSGEQFF.

The chain has TRBV3-1 (or the pseudogene TRBV3-2) and TRBJ2-5; TRBD2 is a possible D gene (6 bases). The V end lost 4 bases, the J end lost 5 bases, and 17 bases lay between the germline ends. Looked up from germline, CDR1 is LGHDT and CDR2 is YNNKEL (reference sequence). This CDR3 spans 15 amino acids. CDR3 DNA: TGTGCCAGCAGCCCACGGAGGGGAGAAGAGGAGACCCAGTACTTC. Amino acid sequence: CASSPRRGEEETQYF.

This clone was seen more than once but under ten times. The chain employs TRBV18 and TRBJ2-1; 10 nucleotides align to TRBD2. Trimming cost V 5 bases and J 5 bases; bases outside gene matches: 9. The CDR3 is 16 amino acids. Germline CDR1 and CDR2: KGHSH and LQKENI. CDR3 sequence: CASSATLAGVNNEQFF. CDR3 in DNA: TGTGCCAGCTCAGCGACTCTAGCGGGAGTAAACAATGAGCAGTTCTTC.

This chain uses TRBV5-8 with TRBJ1-6; no clear D gene. The CDR3 runs 18 residues. V gave up 4 bases and J gave up 7 bases, with 24 bases separating them. Germline CDR1 is SGHTS and CDR2 is YDEGEE. The CDR3 spells CASSPRSSGVALNSPLHF. The CDR3 DNA is TGTGCCAGCAGCCCCCGGAGCAGCGGGGTCGCCCTAAATTCACCCCTCCACTTT. Together with reference TRBV5-8 and TRBJ1-6, the CDR3 gives the full variable domain: EAGVTQSPTHLIKTRGQQATLRCSPISGHTSVYWYQQALGLGLQFLLWYDEGEERNRGNFPPRFSGRQFPNYSSELNVNALELEDSALYLCASSPRSSGVALNSPLHFGNGTRLTVT.

The chain joins TRBV7-9 to TRBJ1-5, with D perhaps matching TRBD1 (5 bases). CDR3 length: 14 residues. Trimming stripped 8 bases from V and 0 bases from J, with 11 bases between. Per germline, CDR1 SEHNR and CDR2 FQNEAQ (reference sequence). In DNA form, the CDR3 reads TGTGCCAGCGTAAAGGGGTATAGCAATCAGCCCCAGCATTTT. Its translation: CASVKGYSNQPQHF.

The rearrangement uses TRBV5-1 and TRBJ2-2, with 13 nucleotides matching TRBD2. CDR1 SGHRS and CDR2 YFSETQ come from the germline V gene. The junction had 10 bases not matched to a gene; V was cut back by 1 base and J by 7 bases. This CDR3 is built from 18 residues. The CDR3: CASSLSSRTSGGGGELFF. Written as DNA, the CDR3 is TGCGCCAGCAGCTTGAGTTCAAGGACTAGCGGGGGAGGCGGGGAGCTGTTTTTT.

The rearrangement links TRBV7-6 to TRBJ2-1, with 7 bases fitting TRBD2. The germline V gene has CDR1 SGHVS and CDR2 FNYEAQ. This CDR3 comprises 14 residues. V shed 0 bases, J shed 16 bases, and the junction held 12 bases outside the gene matches. CDR3 loop: CASSLAGRREAIFF. CDR3 DNA sequence: TGTGCCAGCAGCTTAGCAGGGCGACGGGAGGCCATATTCTTC.